These T cell receptor beta chains were read from a single sample in a study of T cell responses to AZD1222 COVID-19 vaccine. Sequenced by immunoSEQ multiplex PCR; TCRdb stores in-frame clones only, minus some. This table has 150,000 to 200,000 clones, just under 90% appearing once. The sequencing here drew on peripheral blood, taken on day 0 of AZD1222 vaccination. These receptor sequences come from an adult in good health. The CDR3 runs from the conserved cysteine through the conserved F or W. D genes are given only for firm matches. Clone size is shown for a subset of rows, as once, few, many or a class of expanded clone.

J: TRBJ1-3; D: .; V: TRBV6-5; size: once; DNA: TGTGCCAGCAGACCCCCCTTGAGCTCTGGAAACACCATATATTTT; CDR3: CASRPPLSSGNTIYF
J: TRBJ2-3; D: .; V: TRBV19; size: .; DNA: TGTGCCAGTACCGGCGGTAGCACAGATACGCAGTATTTT; CDR3: CASTGGSTDTQYF
J: TRBJ2-2; D: .; V: TRBV7-9; size: .; DNA: TGTGCCAGCCGCGAGACAGCAAACACCGGGGAGCTGTTTTTT; CDR3: CASRETANTGELFF
J: TRBJ1-2; D: .; V: TRBV4-2; size: .; DNA: TGTGCCAGCAGCCAAACAGTTCCTAACTATGGCTACACCTTC; CDR3: CASSQTVPNYGYTF
J: TRBJ1-2; D: .; V: TRBV2; size: .; DNA: TGTGCCAGCGGAGAAATTAAGGGGGGCTACACCTTC; CDR3: CASGEIKGGYTF
J: TRBJ1-6; D: TRBD1; V: TRBV30; size: .; DNA: TGTGCCTGGAGTGGGGAGGGACAGGGAACTTCCTATAATTCACCCCTCCACTTT; CDR3: CAWSGEGQGTSYNSPLHF
J: TRBJ2-7; D: .; V: TRBV6-1; size: .; DNA: TGTGCCAGCAGTGAGACAGGCGCCCTCTACGAGCAGTACTTC; CDR3: CASSETGALYEQYF
J: TRBJ1-5; D: TRBD1; V: TRBV19; size: .; DNA: TGTGCCAGTAGTACCCGGACAGGACCCCAGCCCCAGCATTTT; CDR3: CASSTRTGPQPQHF
J: TRBJ2-3; D: .; V: TRBV6-2/TRBV6-3; size: .; DNA: TGTGCCAGCAGTTATTACACAGATACGCAGTATTTT; CDR3: CASSYYTDTQYF
J: TRBJ2-7; D: TRBD1; V: TRBV5-5; size: .; DNA: TGTGCCAGCAGCTTGGGGAGGGGACAGGGGGCTCTAAGGTACTTC; CDR3: CASSLGRGQGALRYF
J: TRBJ1-5; D: TRBD1; V: TRBV19; size: .; DNA: TGTGCCAGTAAACATTCGGGACAGCGGGATCAGCCCCAGCATTTT; CDR3: CASKHSGQRDQPQHF
J: TRBJ2-7; D: .; V: TRBV29-1; size: once; DNA: TGCAGCGTCGCGTGGTCAGGACACTCCTACGAGCAGTACTTC; CDR3: CSVAWSGHSYEQYF
J: TRBJ2-5; D: .; V: TRBV6-5; size: .; DNA: TGTGCCAGCAGCGGACAGTGGACCCAAGAGACCCAGTACTTC; CDR3: CASSGQWTQETQYF
J: TRBJ1-3; D: .; V: TRBV6-6; size: .; DNA: TGTGCCAGCAGTTACTCGACGGAAACTGGAAACACCATATATTTT; CDR3: CASSYSTETGNTIYF
J: TRBJ2-7; D: .; V: TRBV5-8; size: .; DNA: TGTGCCAGCAGGCTAGGGGGTTCGTACGAGCAGTACTTC; CDR3: CASRLGGSYEQYF
J: TRBJ1-2; D: TRBD1; V: TRBV10-3; size: .; DNA: TGTGCCATCAGTGAGTGGGACAGGGGCGGCGGCGGCTACACCTTC; CDR3: CAISEWDRGGGGYTF